These 28 T cell receptor beta chains share one sample of origin, sequenced in a study of blood T cell repertoires in COVID-19. Assay: immunoSEQ multiplex PCR; the TCRdb copy retains only in-frame clones and omits some. Of some 150,000 clones listed, 85% to 90% are singletons. Sequenced: peripheral blood. Receptors were obtained from a woman in her sixties with COVID-19, enrolled during active disease.

This chain joins TRBV4-3 and TRBJ1-2; the D gene is possibly TRBD1 (6 bases). The V end was cut by 0 bases, the J end by 9 bases, with 14 bases between. The CDR3 consists of 14 residues. Germline values: CDR1 LGHNA, CDR2 YSLEER. CDR3 amino acids: CASSQDLQGLSYTF. The CDR3 DNA sequence: TGCGCCAGCAGCCAAGACTTACAGGGTTTAAGCTACACCTTC.

The chain employs TRBV20-1 and TRBJ1-1; D remains ambiguous. The germline V gene has CDR1 DFQATT and CDR2 SNEGSKA (reference sequence). The CDR3 totals 10 residues. Trimming removed 3 bases from V and 9 bases from J, with 8 bases in between. CDR3 residues: CSASPEKAFF. The CDR3, as DNA: TGCAGTGCTAGCCCTGAGAAAGCTTTCTTT.

This chain uses TRBV7-6 with TRBJ1-5; no clear D gene. Germline values: CDR1 SGHVS, CDR2 FNYEAQ. This CDR3 has 16 residues. The germline V and J ends were trimmed by 1 base and 6 bases, with 16 bases remaining between them. Here the CDR3 DNA reads TGTGCCAGCAGCTTAGGACACCCCTCTCTTCCTCAGCCCCAGCATTTT. Protein: CASSLGHPSLPQPQHF.

The chain's CDR3 is CASSLVSGDPEEQYF. In DNA form, the CDR3 reads TGTGCCAGCAGTTTGGTTTCAGGGGACCCCGAGGAGCAGTACTTC. The rearrangement joins TRBV6-2 or TRBV6-3 to TRBJ2-7; tentatively, D is TRBD1 (6 bases). Looked up from germline, CDR1 is MNHEY and CDR2 is SVGEGT. The CDR3 length is 15 residues. Trimming cost V 4 bases and J 7 bases, with 20 bases left between them.

The sample holds one count of this clone. The chain combines TRBV5-1 with TRBJ2-7; D may be TRBD1 (6 bases). The CDR3 has 15 residues. CDR1 and CDR2 from the germline V gene are SGHRS and YFSETQ. V was shortened by 0 bases and J by 4 bases, with 14 bases between the two germline ends. CDR3 in amino acids: CASSLGDTGTYEQYF. CDR3 in DNA: TGCGCCAGCAGCTTGGGGGACACAGGGACGTACGAGCAGTACTTC.

This rearrangement joins TRBV6-6 to TRBJ2-2; 8 positions agree with TRBD2. The CDR3 contains 17 residues. Germline CDR1 MNHNY, CDR2 SVGAGI (reference sequence). V shed 5 bases and J 7 bases; nucleotides not matched to a gene: 15. As DNA, the CDR3 is TGTGCCAGCAGTCTAGGACTAGCCGTAGCCCGACGCGGGGAGCTGTTTTTT. Translating gives CASSLGLAVARRGELFF.

In this sample, this clone turned up once. The chain links TRBV18 to TRBJ1-1; no clear D. The CDR3 runs to 13 residues. CDR1 KGHSH and CDR2 LQKENI come from the germline V gene. The V end lost 6 bases, the J end lost 3 bases, and 11 bases lay between the germline ends. CDR3 sequence reads: CASSRNGDTEAFF. The DNA of the CDR3 is TGTGCCAGCTCTCGGAACGGGGACACTGAAGCTTTCTTT.

The rearrangement links TRBV6-4 to TRBJ1-2; D is possibly TRBD1 (6 bases). From germline, CDR1 is MRHNA and CDR2 SNTAGT. V lost 6 bases and J 3 bases, leaving 17 bases between the germline ends. The CDR3 is 15 residues long. The CDR3 sequence is CASRASGGPDYGYTF. Here the CDR3 DNA reads TGTGCCAGCAGGGCCAGCGGGGGGCCGGACTATGGCTACACCTTC.

The gene calls are TRBV3-1 (or the pseudogene TRBV3-2) and TRBJ2-3, with D unresolved. The germline V gene encodes CDR1 LGHDT and CDR2 YNNKEL (reference sequence). This CDR3 is built from 20 residues. With 1 base removed from V and 0 bases from J, the gap between germline ends came to 23 bases. The CDR3 DNA sequence: TGTGCCAGCAGCCAAGTCGGGTGCAACTTATTGTCCTTTAGCACAGATACGCAGTATTTT. Translating gives CASSQVGCNLLSFSTDTQYF.

This chain uses TRBV7-9 with TRBJ2-2; 10 bases line up with TRBD2. This CDR3 region has 16 residues. Unmatched junction bases numbered 3, after V lost 5 bases and J lost 0 bases. Germline assignment: CDR1 SEHNR and CDR2 FQNEAQ (reference sequence). The CDR3 nucleotides are TGTGCCAGCAGCCCAGCGGGAGGGCCGAACACCGGGGAGCTGTTTTTT. The encoded protein is CASSPAGGPNTGELFF. Combining the CDR3 with reference TRBV7-9 and TRBJ2-2 gives the whole variable domain DTGVSQNPRHKITKRGQNVTFRCDPISEHNRLYWYRQTLGQGPEFLTYFQNEAQLEKSRLLSDRFSAERPKGSFSTLEIQRTEQGDSAMYLCASSPAGGPNTGELFFGEGSRLTVL.

The rearrangement uses TRBV5-1 and TRBJ1-1; possible D gene TRBD1, 5 bases. This CDR3 is 13 amino acids long. V dropped 4 bases and J dropped 10 bases, with 17 bases sitting between them. Per the germline V gene, CDR1 is SGHRS and CDR2 is YFSETQ. CDR3 sequence: CASSPDSIGGAFF. The DNA of the CDR3 is TGCGCCAGCAGCCCGGACTCTATCGGGGGAGCTTTCTTT.

V and J are TRBV9 and TRBJ1-1; D gene uncertain. With 3 bases removed from V and 3 bases from J, the gap between germline ends came to 15 bases. The CDR3 has 15 amino acids. CDR1 is SGDLS, CDR2 YYNGEE, per germline. CDR3 DNA sequence: TGTGCCAGCAGCGCCTTCGATCGGGTCGACACTGAAGCTTTCTTT. Protein sequence: CASSAFDRVDTEAFF.

The chain uses TRBV7-8 and TRBJ1-1; 7 bases are a match to TRBD1. With V trimmed by 1 base and J by 4 bases, 6 bases remained unmatched. In germline, CDR1 is SGHVS, CDR2 FQNEAQ. This CDR3 region has 15 residues. The CDR3 sequence is CASSLEGARGTEAFF. The CDR3 DNA follows: TGTGCCAGCAGCTTAGAGGGGGCCAGGGGCACTGAAGCTTTCTTT.

The J gene is TRBJ2-1, the V gene TRBV3-1 (or the pseudogene TRBV3-2); weak D call: TRBD1 (6 bases). The V and J ends lost 0 bases and 3 bases respectively, with 12 bases between them. CDR3 size: 16 residues. Germline V gene lookup returns CDR1 LGHDT and CDR2 YNNKEL (reference sequence). CDR3 in amino acids: CASSQDGRGIYNEQFF. CDR3 DNA: TGTGCCAGCAGCCAAGATGGCAGGGGCATCTACAATGAGCAGTTCTTC.

This chain uses TRBV7-6 with TRBJ2-1; 7 bases line up with TRBD1. The J segment lost 6 bases and the V segment lost 4 bases, leaving 12 bases of the junction unmatched. Germline CDR1 is SGHVS and CDR2 is FNYEAQ. The length of the CDR3 is 16 residues. CDR3 residues: CASSSIQGEISNEQFF. The CDR3 DNA sequence: TGTGCCAGCAGCTCGATTCAGGGGGAAATCAGCAATGAGCAGTTCTTC.

The J gene is TRBJ1-1, the V gene TRBV13, with D unclear. Trimming took off 1 base at V and 3 bases at J, with 12 bases between the two ends. CDR1 PRHDT and CDR2 FYEKMQ come from the germline V gene (reference sequence). CDR3 length: 15 amino acids. CDR3 amino acids: CASSLEGLGDTEAFF. DNA for the CDR3: TGTGCCAGCAGCTTAGAGGGCCTCGGGGACACTGAAGCTTTCTTT.

The CDR3 region is CASSPNPGYLQETQYF. As DNA, the CDR3 is TGTGCCAGTAGCCCTAACCCTGGTTACCTCCAAGAGACCCAGTACTTC. The rearrangement joins TRBV19 to TRBJ2-5; D is ambiguous. The CDR3 spans 16 residues. V shed 6 bases and J shed 1 base, with 18 bases lying between them. The V gene's germline CDR1 is LNHDA and CDR2 SQIVND (reference sequence).

CDR3 DNA: TGTGCCAGCCTAACTGGGCAGGGGGACGCTTTCTTT. Translated: CASLTGQGDAFF. The chain employs TRBV6-5 and TRBJ1-1; 7 bases match TRBD1. J lost 11 bases, V lost 8 bases, and 11 bases had no gene match. CDR3 length: 12 residues. The V gene's germline CDR1 is MNHEY and CDR2 SVGAGI.

The chain uses TRBV9 and TRBJ1-6; possible D gene TRBD1, 5 bases. With 4 bases removed from V and 5 bases from J, the gap between germline ends came to 13 bases. The CDR3 totals 15 residues. Germline CDR1 reads SGDLS; CDR2 reads YYNGEE. This chain's CDR3 is CASSLQESDNSPLHF. The CDR3 DNA reads TGTGCCAGCAGCTTACAGGAATCCGATAATTCACCCCTCCACTTT.

As DNA, the CDR3 is TGTGCCACCCTCCAGCGGCAGAAATACAATGAGCAGTTCTTC. Its protein product is CATLQRQKYNEQFF. The gene calls are TRBV28 and TRBJ2-1, with D possibly TRBD2 on 5 matching bases. Deletions cut 10 bases from V and 4 bases from J, with 17 bases between. Germline V gives CDR1 MDHEN, CDR2 SYDVKM. The CDR3 has 14 amino acids.

The CDR3 DNA follows: TGTGCCAGTAGTATCGAATGGCAGGCCGACATTTCCTATGGCTACACCTTC. Translation gives CASSIEWQADISYGYTF. J is TRBJ1-2 and V is TRBV19, with no clear D. In germline, CDR1 is LNHDA, CDR2 SQIVND (reference sequence). The CDR3 is 17 residues long. V was cut by 3 bases and J by 4 bases, with 21 bases left in between.

This rearrangement joins TRBV6-2 or TRBV6-3 to TRBJ2-7; 9 bases are shared with TRBD1. Germline V gene sequence: CDR1 MNHEY, CDR2 SVGEGT. V lost 0 bases and J lost 2; bases outside the gene matches: 5. The CDR3 totals 16 residues. The CDR3 DNA is TGTGCCAGCAGTTACTCCCTGGACAGGGGTGCCTACGAGCAGTACTTC. Its protein product is CASSYSLDRGAYEQYF.

This chain joins TRBV5-1 and TRBJ2-7; D unresolved. V lost 4 bases and J lost 6, with 11 bases in between. The CDR3 length is 12 residues. Germline V gives CDR1 SGHRS, CDR2 YFSETQ. This CDR3 reads CASSGQYGEQYF. DNA of the CDR3: TGCGCCAGCAGCGGGCAGTACGGCGAGCAGTACTTC.

The chain links TRBV5-1 to TRBJ1-5; a possible D gene is TRBD1 (5 bases). V lost 1 base, J lost 6 bases, and 11 bases lay in between. Per the germline V gene, CDR1 is SGHRS and CDR2 is YFSETQ. This CDR3 region has 14 residues. CDR3 loop: CASSLTGVPQPQHF. The CDR3 DNA follows: TGCGCCAGCAGCTTGACGGGGGTTCCTCAGCCCCAGCATTTT.

The chain combines TRBV3-1 (or the pseudogene TRBV3-2) with TRBJ2-7; D might be TRBD2 (5 bases). CDR1 is LGHDT and CDR2 is YNNKEL in the germline V gene (reference sequence). V lost 8 bases and J lost 3, with 8 bases in between. The CDR3 is 11 residues long. The CDR3 is CASWGDYEQYF. The CDR3 DNA sequence: TGTGCCAGCTGGGGAGACTACGAGCAGTACTTC.

The chain carries TRBV29-1 and TRBJ1-2; 9 bases agree with TRBD1. The CDR3 has 11 residues. Germline values: CDR1 SQVTM, CDR2 ANQGSEA. The trim removed 7 bases at V and 7 bases at J, leaving 4 bases unmatched. In nucleotides, the CDR3 is TGCAGCGCACAGGGGGCCGTTGGCTACACCTTC. Its protein is CSAQGAVGYTF.

The chain uses TRBV30 and TRBJ1-1; unclear D gene. The CDR3 spans 13 residues. Looked up from germline, CDR1 is GTSNPN and CDR2 is SVGIG (reference sequence). The germline V and J ends were trimmed by 3 bases and 2 bases, with 10 bases remaining between them. The CDR3 DNA is TGTGCCTGGAGGGCCGGGATCAACACTGAAGCTTTCTTT. The encoded protein is CAWRAGINTEAFF.

The V gene is TRBV28, the J gene TRBJ2-2; TRBD2 matches 8 bases. CDR3 length equals 16 residues. V lost 3 bases and J lost 4; bases outside the gene matches: 7. Looked up from germline, CDR1 is MDHEN and CDR2 is SYDVKM. The CDR3 nucleotides read TGTGCCAGCAGTTTTTTTTCCCTAGCGGGCACCGGGGAGCTGTTTTTT. Translation gives CASSFFSLAGTGELFF.